Shown below are 3 T cell receptor beta chains from a single sample sequenced in a study of control samples from healthy donors and cancer patients. Profiled with immunoSEQ multiplex PCR; TCRdb holds only in-frame clones, not every one. The repertoire holds more than 70,000 clones, with roughly 92% as singletons. The sample comprised blood. The receptors here all came from a woman in her thirties in good health.

This sequence joins TRBV18 and TRBJ1-2, with TRBD1 matching over 7 bases. This CDR3 is built from 15 residues. J gave up 4 bases and V 2 bases, and 7 bases lay outside the gene matches. From germline, CDR1 is KGHSH and CDR2 LQKENI. Here the CDR3 reads CASSPGQVRGYGYTF. The DNA for the CDR3 is TGTGCCAGCTCACCAGGACAGGTCCGCGGCTATGGCTACACCTTC.

This clone was found once. The chain is built from TRBV6-5 and TRBJ1-6, with 10 bases matching TRBD1. Trimming at V came to 4 bases and at J to 9 bases, leaving 3 bases not matched to a gene. Germline V gene data show CDR1 as MNHEY and CDR2 as SVGAGI. CDR3 length: 14 residues. The CDR3 spells CASSFDRGLSPLHF. As DNA, the CDR3 is TGTGCCAGCAGTTTTGACAGGGGGCTTTCACCCCTCCACTTT.

The rearrangement joins TRBV19 to TRBJ1-5; TRBD1 matches 8 bases. V trimming: 7 bases; J trimming: 6 bases; junction bases outside the gene matches: 11. This CDR3 spans 15 amino acids. CDR1 LNHDA and CDR2 SQIVND come from the germline V gene (reference sequence). CDR3 sequence: CASIPTGAYGQPQHF. CDR3 sequence (DNA): TGTGCCAGTATACCGACAGGGGCGTATGGTCAGCCCCAGCATTTT.